The present T cell receptor beta chain was sequenced within a study of shared clonotypes between healthy human individuals. Only Caucasian adults living in Nashville, Tennessee served as donors. This clone was found once. Antigen unknown. The germline V and J ends were trimmed by 1 base and 6 bases, with 9 bases remaining between them. This CDR3 spans 14 amino acids. Germline CDR1 reads ENHRY; CDR2 reads SYGVKD. Researchers divided each subset's genomic DNA evenly across several immunoSEQ plates. The protocol was immunoSEQ multiplex PCR, while the TCRdb copy is restricted to in-frame clones and leaves out a portion. This sample yields around 1.6 million clones, of which around 98% are seen a single time; about 0.42% belongs to the top ten. General observations from the study: Richness estimates generally favored naive over memory subsets. The genetic and exposure-history diversity represented was limited by few donors.

Sequencing used naive CD4+ T cells sorted from blood. As for subset: CD45RA+ positively selected. The chain combines TRBV10-3 with TRBJ2-2; D is uncertain. This sequence originates from a man aged 25 to 45 in good health. The CDR3 is CAISEFLGSGELFF. The CDR3 bases are TGTGCCATCAGTGAGTTTTTGGGTTCCGGGGAGCTGTTTTTT.